Many counts were recorded for the clone carrying this TCR beta chain. The record originates from a study of blood T cell repertoires in COVID-19. On the study more broadly: The samples span acute and convalescent COVID-19 from the United States, Italy and Spain. PBMCs, B-cell-depleted T cells, or T cells were the source of the cDNA or gDNA that made up the material.

The junction had 2 bases not matched to a gene; V was cut back by 4 bases and J by 3 bases. The CDR3 extends over 14 amino acids. Germline values: CDR1 MGHDK, CDR2 SYGVNS. As handled by the study authors: Estimation of nucleated cell counts was performed using reference gene primer amplification. Sequenced by immunoSEQ multiplex PCR; TCRdb stores in-frame clones only, minus some. The DNA was the basis for D and trimming; V, J and clone size are from that table. Of 200,000 to 250,000 clones listed, just over 85% are singletons. Participants reported their clinical history, and cohort assignment relied on those reports.

The receptor comes from a man between 40 and 49 years old who had recovered from COVID-19. The sequencing sample was made of PBMCs or T cells enriched from blood (not recorded which). This chain connects TRBV25-1 to TRBJ1-5; 8 positions match TRBD1. The CDR3 region is CASSVTGANQPQHF. CDR3 nucleotides: TGTGCCAGCAGTGTGACAGGGGCCAATCAGCCCCAGCATTTT.